The entry below gives a single T cell receptor (beta chain) sequence along with its context. Its target is unknown. The record originates from a study of CD8+ T cells in alopecia areata. Study at large: Among treated patients, oral tofacitinib was administered at 5 to 10 mg twice daily. Tofacitinib therapy lasting 6 to 18 months was followed by 6 months off drug.

The treatment is: oral pan-JAK inhibitor, 5-10 mg twice daily. Study-wide results and limits: Lesional scalp, notably in alopecia totalis/universalis, had clonality above that of normal scalp. Within the top 100, expanded CD8+ clones significantly decreased with tofacitinib, as did scalp clonality.

Germline CDR1 MNHEY, CDR2 SMNVEV (reference sequence). V was shortened by 2 bases and J by 1 base, with 12 bases between the two germline ends. This CDR3 is built from 17 residues. Sequencing relied on a cDNA template that was reverse transcribed from extracted RNA. Generated by immunoSEQ multiplex PCR, the TCRdb table keeps only in-frame clones and is missing some. The sample contains some 190,000 clones, approximately 61% of which appear only once. The clonotype comes from a human donor with alopecia areata. The sequenced sample was CD4+ T cells sorted from blood, obtained at week 24, from a patient treated with tofacitinib. The chain employs TRBV27 and TRBJ2-6; D remains unclear. CDR3 DNA sequence: TGTGCCAGCAGTTTACTAGTGGGCGGTTCTGGGGCCAACGTCCTGACTTTC. Translated, it gives CASSLLVGGSGANVLTF.